The next 17 T cell receptor beta chains were all read from a single sample in a study of response to subunit inactivated influenza vaccine. MiXCR, applied by TCRdb to the RT-PCR reads, yields one record per CDR3 protein. The sample records roughly 190,000 distinct CDR3 sequences, 14% being singletons. The sequencing used CD8+ T cells sorted from PBMCs, collected around 5 days after vaccination. These receptors all come from a man in his fifties or sixties who received an inactivated influenza vaccine.

The chain links TRBV20-1 to TRBJ1-5, with TRBD1 as a possible D gene (6 bases). Trimming took 3 bases from V and 3 from J, leaving 18 bases between them. CDR1 is DFQATT and CDR2 is SNEGSKA in the germline V gene (reference sequence). CDR3 length equals 16 residues. DNA of the CDR3: TGCAGTGCTAGCACAGGGTTGGGGTGGTCCAATCAGCCCCAGCATTTT. Translating it yields CSASTGLGWSNQPQHF.

This clonotype was detected a few times. The J gene is TRBJ2-1, the V gene TRBV6-1; a weak D match, TRBD2 (5 bases). Trimming pared 7 bases from V and 8 bases from J, leaving 9 bases between. Germline V CDR1 and CDR2: MNHNS, SASEGT. CDR3 length equals 11 residues. CDR3 sequence (DNA): TGTGCCAGCATTCGGCGGGATGAGCAGTTCTTC. It codes for CASIRRDEQFF.

There are a few counts of this clonotype. CDR3 sequence (DNA): TGTGCCAGCAGCGGAAGGGACAGCTTAAATGAAAAACTGTTTTTT. Its protein is CASSGRDSLNEKLFF. This chain connects TRBV9 to TRBJ1-4, with TRBD1 identical over 7 bases. V dropped 3 bases and J dropped 5; count of bases not matched to a gene: 7. CDR3 length equals 15 residues. Germline V lookup: CDR1 SGDLS, CDR2 YYNGEE.

This clonotype was observed at least ten times. The rearrangement links TRBV16 to TRBJ2-1, with 10 bases lining up with TRBD2. Germline CDR1 reads KGHSY; CDR2 reads FQNENV. After removal of 2 bases from V and 1 base from J, the junction contained 2 bases not matched to a gene. The CDR3 runs to 16 residues. The CDR3 reads CASSQLSGGSYNEQFF. The CDR3 coding sequence is TGTGCCAGCAGCCAACTTAGCGGGGGGTCCTACAATGAGCAGTTCTTC.

The CDR3 DNA sequence: TGTGCCAGCAGTCTGATGACCCCTACAGGGTTGAACACTGAAGCTTTCTTT. This codes for CASSLMTPTGLNTEAFF. The chain uses TRBV5-6 and TRBJ1-1; TRBD1 is a possible D gene (6 bases). The V gene's germline CDR1 is SGHDT and CDR2 YYEEEE. V lost 5 bases to trimming and J lost 0 bases, with 20 bases between them. This CDR3 is built from 17 residues.

This clonotype was recorded a few times. The chain combines TRBV12-3 or TRBV12-4 with TRBJ2-3; 8 nucleotides align to TRBD1. Germline trimming cut 5 bases from V and 3 bases from J; bases unmatched to any gene: 7. The CDR3 length is 15 residues. CDR3 protein: CASSDDRGWTDTQYF. The CDR3 region has the DNA TGTGCCAGCAGTGATGACAGGGGTTGGACAGATACGCAGTATTTT.

The CDR3 loop is CASSYGGTPSYEQYF. The CDR3 bases are TGTGCCAGCAGTTATGGCGGGACGCCCTCCTACGAGCAGTACTTC. This chain uses TRBV6-2 or TRBV6-3 with TRBJ2-7, with D maybe TRBD2 (6 bases). V lost 3 bases to trimming and J lost 0 bases, with 12 bases between them. Germline CDR1 and CDR2: MNHEY and SVGEGT. The length of the CDR3 is 15 residues.

Only a few counts were recorded for this clonotype. The chain joins TRBV20-1 to TRBJ2-1; 14 bases agree with TRBD2. This CDR3 has 15 amino acids. Losses at the gene ends were 0 bases for V and 14 bases for J; bases not matched to a gene: 9. Germline CDR1 reads DFQATT; CDR2 reads SNEGSKA (reference sequence). The CDR3 here is CSARDRGLAGGPEFF. The DNA of the CDR3 is TGCAGTGCTAGAGATCGCGGACTAGCGGGGGGTCCGGAGTTCTTC.

In its sample, this clonotype was seen a few times. The rearrangement uses TRBV7-2 and TRBJ1-2; D gene ambiguous. This CDR3 comprises 12 residues. The ends were cut back, 5 bases at V and 3 bases at J, with 7 bases in the middle. Germline loops: CDR1 SGHTA, CDR2 FQGNSA. The CDR3 nucleotides read TGTGCCAGCAGCGATTTCTACTATGGCTACACCTTC. Protein sequence: CASSDFYYGYTF. Full variable domain (missing parts from reference TRBV7-2 and TRBJ1-2): GAGVSQSPSNKVTEKGKDVELRCDPISGHTALYWYRQSLGQGLEFLIYFQGNSAPDKSGLPSDRFSAERTGGSVSTLTIQRTQQEDSAVYLCASSDFYYGYTFGSGTRLTVV.

V and J are TRBV10-1 and TRBJ1-1, with D perhaps TRBD1 (5 bases). The CDR3 consists of 14 residues. With 4 bases removed from V and 1 base from J, the gap between germline ends came to 10 bases. Germline V gene sequence: CDR1 WNHNN, CDR2 SYGVQD (reference sequence). The CDR3 coding sequence is TGCGCCAGCAGTGCTCGACAGACGAACACTGAAGCTTTCTTT. Translating gives CASSARQTNTEAFF.

This clonotype appeared a few times. The chain uses TRBV29-1 and TRBJ2-3; tentative D call: TRBD2 (7 bases). V lost 0 bases, J lost 4 bases, and 14 bases lay in between. CDR3 size: 15 residues. Germline V lookup: CDR1 SQVTM, CDR2 ANQGSEA. The CDR3, as DNA: TGCAGCGTTGAAGATGGGGCGGGGGCTTCAGATACGCAGTATTTT. Its protein product is CSVEDGAGASDTQYF.

This clonotype turned up a few times. The chain links TRBV2 to TRBJ2-7, with 7 bases aligning to TRBD1. Trimming removed 8 bases from V and 4 bases from J; junction bases left unmatched: 8. This CDR3 spans 13 amino acids. Germline V gene data show CDR1 as SNHLY and CDR2 as FYNNEI. CDR3 region: CASLVTGIYEQYF. The CDR3 nucleotides are TGTGCCAGCCTCGTGACAGGGATTTACGAGCAGTACTTC.

This sequence joins TRBV5-1 and TRBJ1-2, with no clear D. V shed 0 bases and J shed 4 bases, with 16 bases lying between them. The CDR3 is 16 amino acids. Germline CDR1 SGHRS, CDR2 YFSETQ. CDR3 protein: CASSLATMGIGYGYTF. The CDR3 bases are TGCGCCAGCAGCTTGGCCACCATGGGGATCGGCTATGGCTACACCTTC.

The chain carries TRBV7-9 and TRBJ1-4; 9 nucleotides match TRBD1. The ends lost 2 bases at V and 8 bases at J; junction bases unmatched: 12. The CDR3 consists of 17 residues. Germline V lookup: CDR1 SEHNR, CDR2 FQNEAQ (reference sequence). CDR3 DNA sequence: TGTGCCAGCAGCTTATTGGGACAGGGTGACATTATGGAAAAACTGTTTTTT. It codes for CASSLLGQGDIMEKLFF.

This clonotype was observed a few times. The V gene is TRBV10-3, the J gene TRBJ2-1; D gene uncertain. The germline V and J ends were trimmed by 4 bases and 4 bases, with 5 bases remaining between them. The CDR3 contains 12 residues. Germline V lookup: CDR1 ENHRY, CDR2 SYGVKD. CDR3 loop: CAISGLYNEQFF. In nucleotides, the CDR3 is TGTGCCATCAGTGGCTTATACAATGAGCAGTTCTTC.

This clonotype was observed a handful of times. The gene calls are TRBV30 and TRBJ2-7; TRBD2 is a possible D gene (6 bases). Germline CDR1 GTSNPN, CDR2 SVGIG (reference sequence). This CDR3 comprises 11 residues. Trimming took 2 bases from V and 6 from J, leaving 8 bases between them. The CDR3 DNA reads TGTGCCTGGAGTTCGGGACTCGAGCAGTACTTC. The encoded protein is CAWSSGLEQYF.

The chain uses TRBV20-1 and TRBJ2-2; D is possibly TRBD2 (9 bases). Germline CDR1 is DFQATT and CDR2 is SNEGSKA (reference sequence). The CDR3 runs 17 residues. CDR3 loop: CCASGNRAGGFPGELFF. The CDR3 region has the DNA TGCTGCGCTAGCGGGAACCGGGCAGGGGGCTTCCCCGGGGAGCTGTTTTTT.